Following are 20 T cell receptor beta chains from one sample sequenced in a study of identical twins. MiXCR, run by TCRdb on the 5' RACE reads, gives a single entry per CDR3 protein. The table lists about 1.7 million distinct CDR3 sequences, around a third of them singletons, with 0.27% in the top ten. Sequencing input: cord blood. The receptors originated from a newborn girl in good health.

This clonotype was seen once. This chain uses TRBV3-1 with TRBJ2-3, with TRBD2 identical over 9 bases. Germline CDR1 LGHDT, CDR2 YNNKEL (reference sequence). Losses at the gene ends were 5 bases for V and 3 bases for J; bases not matched to a gene: 6. This CDR3 has 15 amino acids. This chain's CDR3 is CASSARAGGTDTQYF. CDR3 DNA sequence: TGTGCCAGCAGCGCGCGGGCGGGGGGGACAGATACGCAGTATTTT.

CDR3 sequence (DNA): TGTGCCAGCAGTTACCCCCCAAGCGGGACCTACAATGAGCAGTTCTTC. Translation gives CASSYPPSGTYNEQFF. J is TRBJ2-1 and V is TRBV6-2 or TRBV6-3; 7 bases agree with TRBD2. V was clipped by 2 bases and J by 2 bases; unmatched bases: 6. Looked up from germline, CDR1 is MNHEY and CDR2 is SVGEGT. The CDR3 runs to 16 residues.

This clonotype was detected a few times. V usage is TRBV11-2 and J usage is TRBJ2-1; 9 positions agree with TRBD2. This CDR3 has 18 residues. The J segment lost 6 bases and the V segment lost 5 bases, leaving 17 bases of the junction unmatched. Per the germline V gene, CDR1 is SGHAT and CDR2 is FQNNGV. The CDR3 is CASSPREPGTSTFNEQFF. The CDR3 coding sequence is TGTGCCAGCAGCCCAAGGGAGCCGGGGACTAGCACTTTCAATGAGCAGTTCTTC.

This clonotype was seen a handful of times. J is TRBJ2-1 and V is TRBV6-5, with 8 bases lining up with TRBD2. Trimming at V came to 1 base and at J to 2 bases, leaving 4 bases not matched to a gene. Germline V gives CDR1 MNHEY, CDR2 SVGAGI. This CDR3 spans 16 amino acids. The CDR3 DNA is TGTGCCAGCAGTTACTTTAGCGGGACAACCTACAATGAGCAGTTCTTC. It specifies CASSYFSGTTYNEQFF.

V usage is TRBV5-1 and J usage is TRBJ2-7; D unresolved. CDR3 length equals 13 residues. Germline assignment: CDR1 SGHRS and CDR2 YFSETQ. Trimming removed 0 bases at V and 5 bases at J, with 9 bases between. CDR3 in DNA: TGCGCCAGCAGCTTGGCCCCTGGGGACGAGCAGTACTTC. Translation gives CASSLAPGDEQYF.

Of note for this clonotype: The junction departs from the called germline gene at one end, perhaps through a read error. The rearrangement uses TRBV5-1 and TRBJ1-1, with D tentatively TRBD1 (5 bases). Looked up from germline, CDR1 is SGHRS and CDR2 is YFSETQ. This CDR3 comprises 14 residues. The CDR3 protein is CASSLAKGDTEAFF. As DNA, the CDR3 is TGTGCCAGCAGTTTAGCTAAAGGGGACACTGAAGCTTTCTTT.

J is TRBJ1-4 and V is TRBV28; no clear D. CDR3 length: 13 residues. CDR1 is MDHEN and CDR2 is SYDVKM in the germline V gene. Between the trimmed V and J ends, which lost 3 bases and 8 bases, there was a span of 10 bases. The CDR3 spells CASSFPTLEKLFF. In nucleotides, the CDR3 is TGTGCCAGCAGTTTCCCCACGTTAGAAAAACTGTTTTTT.

This chain joins TRBV4-2 and TRBJ1-6, with 8 positions matching TRBD1. J lost 11 bases, V lost 3 bases, and 6 bases had no gene match. Germline-derived CDR1 and CDR2 are LGHNA and YNFKEQ. This CDR3 has 14 amino acids. CDR3 nucleotides: TGTGCCAGCAGCCAGCCCAGACAGGGGACACCCCTCCACTTT. Amino acids: CASSQPRQGTPLHF.

The chain employs TRBV10-3 and TRBJ1-1; a possible D gene is TRBD1 (5 bases). Germline V gene sequence: CDR1 ENHRY, CDR2 SYGVKD. The CDR3 loop spans 15 amino acids. Trimming stripped 6 bases from V and 6 bases from J, with 20 bases between. For the CDR3, the DNA is TGTGCCATCAGGACCGACGTCGGGGGAGTTGCTGAAGCTTTCTTT. It encodes CAIRTDVGGVAEAFF.

This clonotype was counted between two and nine times. The V and J genes are TRBV12-3 or TRBV12-4 and TRBJ2-2, with TRBD1 matching over 8 bases. The CDR3 consists of 17 residues. Unmatched junction bases numbered 12, after V lost 6 bases and J lost 3 bases. In DNA, the CDR3 is TGTGCCAGCAGCCCTGGACAGGGTTATGAGTACACCGGGGAGCTGTTTTTT. Amino acids: CASSPGQGYEYTGELFF.

The J gene is TRBJ2-1, the V gene TRBV7-2; D might be TRBD2 (5 bases). CDR3 size: 17 residues. The V end lost 5 bases, the J end lost 8 bases, and 25 bases lay between the germline ends. CDR1 is SGHTA and CDR2 is FQGNSA in the germline V gene. This CDR3 reads CASSPQLLRARPDEQFF. Written as DNA, the CDR3 is TGTGCCAGCAGCCCCCAACTTCTGCGGGCACGACCCGATGAGCAGTTCTTC.

As DNA, the CDR3 is TGTGCCAGCAGCCAAGGGTGGGGGCTGGGTGAAAAACTGTTTTTT. Translating gives CASSQGWGLGEKLFF. V and J are TRBV3-1 and TRBJ1-4, with TRBD1 as a possible D gene (6 bases). CDR1 is LGHDT and CDR2 is YNNKEL in the germline V gene (reference sequence). Trimming removed 1 base from V and 7 bases from J, with 13 bases in between. This CDR3 is built from 15 residues.

V gene TRBV20-1 combines with J gene TRBJ2-5, with a possible D match to TRBD2 (6 bases). The V end was cut by 6 bases, the J end by 5 bases, with 10 bases between. CDR3 length: 11 residues. In germline, CDR1 is DFQATT, CDR2 SNEGSKA (reference sequence). As DNA, the CDR3 is TGCAGTGCCCTAGCGCGGGAGACCCAGTACTTC. It encodes CSALARETQYF.

In this sample, this clonotype turned up a few times. The gene calls are TRBV6-5 and TRBJ1-1; 7 bases agree with TRBD1. The junction had 10 bases not matched to a gene; V was cut back by 5 bases and J by 4 bases. The CDR3 consists of 15 residues. Germline V CDR1 and CDR2: MNHEY, SVGAGI. The CDR3 reads CASSVSRGWGTEAFF. The CDR3 DNA is TGTGCCAGCAGTGTTTCCAGGGGGTGGGGCACTGAAGCTTTCTTT.

This clonotype was detected a few times. The rearrangement joins TRBV9 to TRBJ2-5; TRBD1 matches 9 bases. The J call may be incorrect, as the DNA end agrees better with TRBJ2-7. CDR1 is SGDLS and CDR2 is YYNGEE in the germline V gene. The CDR3 totals 16 residues. CDR3 coding DNA: TGTGCCAGCAGCGTAGCTGAGACAGGGGGGCGGTACGAGCAGTACTTC. Residues: CASSVAETGGRYEQYF.

This clonotype appeared many times. The V call is TRBV12-3 or TRBV12-4, the J call TRBJ2-7; no clear D gene. CDR3 length: 14 amino acids. V was pared by 6 bases and J by 4 bases, with 16 bases between. CDR3 DNA: TGTGCCAGCAGCGCGTTTGTATACCCGTACGAGCAGTACTTC. This encodes CASSAFVYPYEQYF.

Concerning this clonotype: The germline gene is not matched at one end of the junction; a read error may be the cause. The chain joins TRBV11-2 to TRBJ2-7, with 11 nucleotides matching TRBD2. CDR1 is SGHAT and CDR2 is FQNNGV in the germline V gene. The CDR3 has 14 residues. The CDR3 sequence is CASRLAGGYYEQYF. The CDR3 DNA reads TGTGCCAGCAGATTAGCGGGAGGGTACTACGAGCAGTACTTC. The variable domain in full, with the rest retrieved from reference TRBV11-2 and TRBJ2-7, is EAGVAQSPRYKIIEKRQSVAFWCNPISGHATLYWYQQILGQGPKLLIQFQNNGVVDDSQLPKDRFSAERLKGVDSTLKIQPAKLEDSAVYLCASRLAGGYYEQYFGPGTRLTVT.

The chain is built from TRBV15 and TRBJ2-7; no reliable D call. Trimming removed 0 bases from V and 12 bases from J, with 12 bases in between. The CDR3 loop spans 12 amino acids. Germline CDR1 and CDR2: LNHNV and YYDKDF (reference sequence). CDR3 in amino acids: CATSRDRDKTYF. Written as DNA, the CDR3 is TGTGCCACCAGCAGAGACCGCGACAAAACGTACTTC. The whole variable domain, remainder taken from reference TRBV15 and TRBJ2-7, is DAMVIQNPRYQVTQFGKPVTLSCSQTLNHNVMYWYQQKSSQAPKLLFHYYDKDFNNEADTPDNFQSRRPNTSFCFLDIRSPGLGDTAMYLCATSRDRDKTYFGPGTRLTVT.

This sequence joins TRBV3-1 and TRBJ2-3, with D possibly being TRBD1 (5 bases). The CDR3 extends over 16 amino acids. The germline V gene encodes CDR1 LGHDT and CDR2 YNNKEL (reference sequence). V lost 3 bases, J lost 0 bases, and 13 bases lay in between. CDR3 sequence (DNA): TGTGCCAGCAGCCATAGGGGCGGAGCTAGCACAGATACGCAGTATTTT. Translation gives CASSHRGGASTDTQYF.

This clonotype occurred a few times. The chain joins TRBV12-3 or TRBV12-4 to TRBJ2-3; D may be TRBD2 (6 bases). The CDR3 is 15 residues long. V lost 6 bases to trimming and J lost 5 bases, with 18 bases between them. The CDR3 here is CASSRSRGSGDTQYF. CDR3 DNA sequence: TGTGCCAGCAGCCGGAGTCGGGGGAGCGGAGATACGCAGTATTTT.